The sequence of this T cell receptor beta chain was determined in a study of cytomegalovirus exposure and HLA in healthy donors (dated by TCRdb to about 2017). Looking at the study overall: According to an earlier analysis of a few hundred of the donors, some 180 million T cells yielded roughly 110 million unique TCR beta sequences and less than 300 Gb of sequence data. An early release covering roughly 600 HLA-typed donors comprised approximately 290 gigabases of sequencing data and around 85 million unique TCR sequences. Among the 398 genotyped donors, around 81% belonged to the genetic ancestry cluster associated with self-reported Caucasian donors. The aim of the study was to test whether cataloging public T cell receptors could identify signatures of past pathogen exposure. The T cell repertoires of under 750 subjects were profiled by immunosequencing and related to cytomegalovirus serostatus. A separate validation cohort of some 130 different subjects was used in addition to the 666-subject first cohort. To predict cytomegalovirus infection status, the study combined high-throughput TCR immunosequencing, statistical association of individual TCRs with disease status, and machine learning. To study patterns of TCR occurrence, a later analysis re-analyzed previously published TCR beta repertoires from just over 650 donors and added high-resolution HLA genotyping. The later analysis used no new phenotypic data to find candidate immune exposures, relying instead on TCR beta sequences and their occurrence across donors. To decide whether each TCR beta V gene segment behaved as functional or pseudogenic, an earlier analysis of fewer than 750 of the donors relied on high-throughput TCR beta sequencing. Donor age, sex, ethnicity and CMV serostatus were collected together with the repertoire data. A later genetic analysis used genome-wide SNP genotypes for about 55% of the 666 donors, treating that subset as a discovery cohort. Every repertoire in the discovery cohort had been generated on one and the same sequencing platform. Both class I and class II loci were covered by HLA typing, at four-digit resolution. Typing coverage varied by locus: 629-630 donors for A, B, C, DRB1 and DQB1; approximately 560 for DQA1; more than 600 for DPA1; under 490 for DPB1. Four or five DR-DQ haplotypes were handled as single units for association and clustering because linkage in the cohort was strong. Among 300 to 500 genotyped donors of the cohort, an average of around 250,000 unique TCR beta nucleotide sequences was sequenced per donor, of which 15% to 20% were non-productive. The paper's findings and limits, for the study overall: An earlier analysis of approximately 590 of the donors showed that most TCR beta V segments appeared in productive rearrangements either about 90% or about 30% of the time, which broadly matched IMGT annotations. Cytomegalovirus status was reported to be diagnosed by the classifier with high specificity and sensitivity in both the original and validation cohorts. Because HLA typing was missing for some donors at each locus, association tests included only the typed subset. Specific HLA alleles were associated with 15,000 to 20,000 TCR beta sequences at a false discovery rate of 0.05 in a later analysis. In a later genetic analysis, a missense DCLRE1C variant was associated with V-gene and J-gene trimming of TCR beta chains, and the association was replicated in an independent cohort. A later analysis found that HLA-associated TCR beta chains were more clonally expanded and had lower generation probabilities than equally common non-associated chains. Several of the top co-occurrence clusters appeared to be linked to parvovirus B19, influenza, CMV and Epstein-Barr virus, according to a later analysis. A cluster of highly shared sequence variants was judged likely to be a technical artifact of the sequencing pipeline. Presence/absence analyses assumed roughly uniform sequencing depth across donors, an assumption that may not hold. A later analysis found that TCR association rates varied across HLA loci, with DRB1 alleles showing the most associated TCRs and HLA-C alleles the fewest. Only TCR beta chains were sequenced in this cohort, and the absence of alpha or paired-chain data limited detectable features. Some IMGT-functional V segments, including TRBV6-2 and TRBV6-3, could not be distinguished by the 87-base-pair reads and were therefore excluded. In vitro tests confirmed that three of the cytomegalovirus-associated TCR beta chains recognize cytomegalovirus antigens. Assigning TCR associations to individual alleles was difficult when HLA alleles, especially DR and DQ, strongly co-occurred. In the study, about 150 TCR beta chains were listed as associated with cytomegalovirus. Compared with the approximately 600-donor mean, donors in an Asian-associated ancestry cluster had fewer N-insertions in productive TCRs, according to a later genetic analysis. Immune exposure information for the cohort was limited to CMV serostatus. A further reported finding was that TCR beta sequences accurately predicted the HLA-A and HLA-B alleles for most subjects in the first cohort. Correlated functional status among segregating V segments might be attributable to linkage disequilibrium, but an unknown experimental factor could not be ruled out. Fewer than 20 rarely observed V segments, including chromosome 9 orphons, were excluded from the earlier analysis of 550 to 700 of the donors because counts were too low. In a later analysis, most CMV-associated TCR beta chains were found to appear HLA-restricted, with HLA associations seemingly driven largely by CMV exposure. The authors suggested that the approach could potentially be generalized to other disease states and immunological phenotypes. Most TCR sequences were seen in very few donors, while some public TCRs were found in many individuals.

In total, about 650 healthy bone marrow donors made up the cohort. At the time of sampling, all cohort members were nominally healthy, though unrecorded immune exposures were likely present. The donor was CMV seropositive and was included in the group of some 290 seropositive cohort members. Every donor gave a peripheral blood sample, and the peripheral blood mononuclear cells from that sample were used for TCR beta sequencing. Genomic DNA extraction from the blood cell samples was performed with the Qiagen DNeasy Blood Extraction Kit. Libraries were prepared through the immunoSEQ multiplex PCR assay. The multiplex PCR relied on a mix of 60 forward primers for TCR Vbeta segments and 13 reverse primers for TCR Jbeta segments. A multiplex PCR assay on genomic DNA amplified the CDR3 region of rearranged TCR beta genes. The amplified TCR beta libraries were sequenced on the Illumina HiSeq System as 87-base-pair reads. In the paper's pipeline: A later analysis tallied roughly 80 million unique TCR beta chains across the 666 repertoires, and around 10 million of those chains were shared by two or more donors. Raw reads were error-corrected and collapsed into unique sequences by a nearest-neighbor algorithm in which closely related sequences were merged to remove PCR and sequencing errors. Alignment of CDR3 sequences to IMGT reference sequences was used to assign V, D and J gene segments. Each retained sequence needed at least a six-nucleotide match to both a V gene segment and a J gene segment. A rearrangement was called productive if the CDR3 had no stop codons and remained in frame with V and J, and every other rearrangement was called non-productive. CDR3 was defined according to IMGT convention as the region running from the second conserved V-encoded cysteine to the conserved J-encoded phenylalanine. In an earlier analysis of more than 550 of the donors, sequences lacking an unambiguous match to a single V gene segment were excluded. In an earlier analysis of about 590 of the donors, a V segment was called functional when productive rearrangements were above 56.7%, and segregating when the standard deviation between donors exceeded 5%. To diagnose cytomegalovirus status from the catalog of TCR beta chain sequences, a statistical classification framework was built. In a later analysis, V and J genes were assigned by comparing TCR nucleotide sequences against IMGT/GENE-DB human TR gene sequences. A later analysis assigned CDR3 sequences and most-parsimonious VDJ recombination scenarios with the TCRdist pipeline. A later analysis defined each TCR beta chain by its CDR3 amino acid sequence plus V-gene family, and excluded reads lacking a unique V-gene family. In a later analysis, 550 to 650 highly shared, low-generation-probability nucleotide sequences were removed to address suspected cross-contamination and a sequencing artifact. In a later analysis, a clonal expansion index for each public chain was calculated from normalized within-repertoire ranks of inferred template counts. In a later analysis, generation probabilities were computed with a VDJ recombination model fitted to out-of-frame rearrangements, and the resulting probabilities were checked against IGoR. A later analysis scored TCR-TCR, TCR-HLA and TCR-CMV co-occurrence with hypergeometric tests, applying a repertoire-size bias correction to TCR pairs. In a later analysis, false discovery rates were estimated by permuting HLA or CMV assignments 20 times. In a later analysis, co-occurring TCRs were grouped using DBSCAN, with TCRdist sequence similarity added in when clustering inside HLA-allele-positive subsets. Repertoires with fewer than 30,000 or more than 120,000 public chains were left out of co-occurrence clustering, as were five repertoires with anomalous nucleotide sharing. TCRdb obtained this table from immuneACCESS and retained in-frame rearrangements with V and J assigned. These tables miss some clones; where compared with another copy, unresolved V genes account for less than half of the shortfall, and the remainder is unexplained. V, J and clone size are taken as reported in that table, and D and trimming were inferred from the DNA itself. The sample table shows over 100,000 clones, and 77% are seen once. 3.5% to 5% of the sample is held by the ten biggest clonotypes.

Per the germline V gene, SGHRS is the CDR1 and YFSETQ is the CDR2. The CDR3 measures 15 amino acids from cysteine to phenylalanine. The sequence is cut down to CDR3 DNA, 45 bases in frame from base 1. After removal of 0 bases from V and 2 bases from J, the junction retains 3 bases not matched to a gene. As to this clone: What this receptor recognizes is not known. Per-nucleotide qualities are absent, and no much larger clonotype sits a single base away.

The V and J segments used are TRBV5-1 and TRBJ2-3; TRBD1 agrees with 7 junctional bases. This sequence originates from a male donor in good health and CMV-seropositive. Input material: PBMCs. This receptor has the CDR3 CASSLEGQITDTQYF. The DNA reads TGCGCCAGCAGCTTGGAGGGACAGATCACAGATACGCAGTATTTT.